Listed below are T cell receptor beta chains from one sample, sequenced in a study of neurological immune-mediated disorders. TCRdb processed the 5' RACE reads anew with MiXCR; each CDR3 protein has one entry. The sample includes under 80,000 distinct CDR3 sequences, more than 4% of them seen just once. Material: PBMCs. These receptors originate from a woman in her fifties or sixties with multiple sclerosis. Both conserved end residues are trimmed from each CDR3.

V gene	CDR3 length	CDR3 protein
TRBV20-1	11	SAPVPGKETQY
TRBV4-3	13	ASSQVGFLNTEAF
TRBV15	14	ATSTQKQASGNTIY
TRBV7-9	11	ASGRNDVNEQF
TRBV20-1	13	SARAPSGWEKTQY
TRBV7-7	12	ASSSDTGQETQY
TRBV27	10	ASLDRGMEAF
TRBV5-1	12	ASSRSGGRNEQF
TRBV2	10	ASSEDRYGYT
TRBV20-1	14	SASHGLALSTDTQY
TRBV18	14	ASSQYSGASNQPQH
TRBV20-1	13	SARDAGQTNYGYT
TRBV4-2	13	ASSLTSGSSYEQY
TRBV5-1	11	ASSLGRDSSQY
TRBV6-5	10	ASSQGVTEAF
TRBV5-1	13	ASSPTLSSYNEQF
TRBV4-3	15	ASSPERGLAGGNEQF
TRBV7-2	14	ASSLYIRGRTGELF
TRBV10-3	11	AISDNGGKGYT
TRBV12-3/TRBV12-4	13	ASSFSSGVAGELF
TRBV12-3/TRBV12-4	14	ASSFGPTGDNYGYT
TRBV27	16	ASSLTGGLVSGANVLT
TRBV5-1	13	ASSLASGQYNEQF